This T cell receptor beta chain is drawn from a study of shared clonotypes between healthy human individuals. V was cut by 1 base and J by 3 bases, with 7 bases left in between. CDR3 length: 13 amino acids. Germline V gene data show CDR1 as LNHNV and CDR2 as YYDKDF (reference sequence). The donors, healthy adults who were HIV-negative, had experienced no recent acute infections or vaccinations. General study findings and limits: Around 5.4% of naive CD4 clonotypes were common to four donors. Rarefaction revealed incomplete sorted-subset sequencing despite large depth. It was the non-shared clonotypes that had lower generation probabilities than clonotypes shared by all four donors.

This clone was seen a single time. As yet, its antigen is unknown. The sample has other DNA sequences that encode this CDR3 too. Method: immunoSEQ multiplex PCR; TCRdb's copy keeps in-frame clones and lacks some. Of millions of clones listed, over 85% are singletons. The sequencing sample was made of naive CD4+ T cells sorted from blood. Subset in this sample: CD45RA+ positively selected. The sequence was obtained from a man between 18 and 35 years old in good health. The rearrangement joins TRBV15 to TRBJ2-7, with D tentatively TRBD1 (5 bases). The CDR3 protein is CATSRVQGYEQYF. CDR3 nucleotides: TGTGCCACCAGCAGAGTTCAGGGCTACGAGCAGTACTTC. The full variable domain, in which reference TRBV15 and TRBJ2-7 provide the parts outside the CDR3, is DAMVIQNPRYQVTQFGKPVTLSCSQTLNHNVMYWYQQKSSQAPKLLFHYYDKDFNNEADTPDNFQSRRPNTSFCFLDIRSPGLGDTAMYLCATSRVQGYEQYFGPGTRLTVT.